This TCR beta chain was identified in a study of response to subunit inactivated influenza vaccine (dated by TCRdb to 2017 to 2018). The study in broad terms: The study used deep quantitative T cell receptor repertoire profiling to track responses to a trivalent subunit inactivated influenza vaccine.

Regarding this clonotype: Its target antigen remains unknown. Base qualities are not at hand, and no much larger clone is one base apart.

CDR1 and CDR2, per the germline V gene (reference sequence), are MNHEY and SMNVEV. The CDR3 holds 14 amino acids from the cysteine to the phenylalanine. The entry retains the CDR3 DNA only, 42 bases that are in frame from base 1. V and J lose 1 base and 8 bases, and a span of 12 bases separates them. To prepare the library, RT-PCR was applied. Sequencing was performed on an Illumina HiSeq 2500. Starting from the raw public reads, TCRdb applied fastp trimming at Q25, assembled clones with MiXCR and retained in-frame beta chains. Records with the same CDR3 protein are collapsed into one entry carrying the most frequent genes and DNA. For this sample there are hundreds of thousands of distinct CDR3 sequences; more than 15% appear just once. Of the sample, 9.5% to 13% falls within the top ten clones. Study-wide conclusions, independent of this receptor: The authors suggested that each seasonal influenza vaccination may recruit only a limited number of new T cells.

The clonotype comes from a man aged 45-65 years who received an inactivated influenza vaccine. Donor details come from another sample of the same person, matched by shared clones. The sequences come from PBMCs from blood, collected 11 to 12 days after vaccination. The chain is assembled from TRBV27 and TRBJ2-1, and perhaps TRBD1 as D gene, on 5 matching bases. The CDR3 reads CASSLLAGPHEQFF. The sequenced DNA: TGTGCCAGCAGTTTATTGGCAGGGCCCCATGAGCAGTTCTTC.